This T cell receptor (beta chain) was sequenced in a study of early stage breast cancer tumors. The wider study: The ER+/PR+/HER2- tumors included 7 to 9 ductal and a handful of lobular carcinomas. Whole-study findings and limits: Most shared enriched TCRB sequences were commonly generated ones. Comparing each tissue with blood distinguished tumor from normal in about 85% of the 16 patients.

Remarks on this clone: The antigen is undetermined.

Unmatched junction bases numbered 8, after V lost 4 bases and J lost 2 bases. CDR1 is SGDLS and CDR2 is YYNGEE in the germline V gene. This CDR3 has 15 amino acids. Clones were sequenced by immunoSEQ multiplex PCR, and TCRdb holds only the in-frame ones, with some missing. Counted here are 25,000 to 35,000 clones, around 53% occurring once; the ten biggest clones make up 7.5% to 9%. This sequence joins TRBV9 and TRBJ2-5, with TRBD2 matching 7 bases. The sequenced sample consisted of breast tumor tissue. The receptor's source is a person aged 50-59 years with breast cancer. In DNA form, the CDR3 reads TGTGCCAGCAGCTCCGGGACTACCCTTCAAGAGACCCAGTACTTC. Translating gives CASSSGTTLQETQYF.